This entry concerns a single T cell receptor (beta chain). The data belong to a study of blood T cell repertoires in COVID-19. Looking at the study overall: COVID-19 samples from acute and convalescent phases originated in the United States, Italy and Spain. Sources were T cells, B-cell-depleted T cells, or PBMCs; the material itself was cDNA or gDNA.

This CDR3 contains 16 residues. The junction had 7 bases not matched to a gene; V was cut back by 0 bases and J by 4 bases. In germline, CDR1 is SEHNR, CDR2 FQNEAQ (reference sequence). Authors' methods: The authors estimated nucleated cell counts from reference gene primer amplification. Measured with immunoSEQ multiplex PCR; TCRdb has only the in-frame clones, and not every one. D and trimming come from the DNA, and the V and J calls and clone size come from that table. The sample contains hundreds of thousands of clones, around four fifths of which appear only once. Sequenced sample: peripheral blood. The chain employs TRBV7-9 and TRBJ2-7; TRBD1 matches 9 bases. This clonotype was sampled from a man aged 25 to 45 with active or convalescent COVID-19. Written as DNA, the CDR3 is TGTGCCAGCAGCTTAGCGGAGGACAGGGGTAAATACGAGCAGTACTTC. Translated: CASSLAEDRGKYEQYF. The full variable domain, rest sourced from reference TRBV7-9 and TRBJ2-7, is DTGVSQNPRHKITKRGQNVTFRCDPISEHNRLYWYRQTLGQGPEFLTYFQNEAQLEKSRLLSDRFSAERPKGSFSTLEIQRTEQGDSAMYLCASSLAEDRGKYEQYFGPGTRLTVT.